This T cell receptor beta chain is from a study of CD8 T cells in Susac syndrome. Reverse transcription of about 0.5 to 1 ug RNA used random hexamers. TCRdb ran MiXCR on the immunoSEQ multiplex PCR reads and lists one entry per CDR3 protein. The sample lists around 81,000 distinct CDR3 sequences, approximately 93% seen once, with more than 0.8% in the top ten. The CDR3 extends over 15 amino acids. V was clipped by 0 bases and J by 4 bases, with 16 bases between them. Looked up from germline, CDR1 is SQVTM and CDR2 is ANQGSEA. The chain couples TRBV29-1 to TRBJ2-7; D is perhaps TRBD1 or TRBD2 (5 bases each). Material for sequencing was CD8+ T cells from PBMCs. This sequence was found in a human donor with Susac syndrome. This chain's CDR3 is CSVEEAGAKAYEQYF. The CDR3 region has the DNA TGCAGCGTTGAAGAAGCCGGGGCTAAGGCTTACGAGCAGTACTTC.